Sequencing of this T cell receptor beta chain was carried out in a study of Tregs in tolerant kidney transplant recipients. Profiled with immunoSEQ multiplex PCR; TCRdb holds only in-frame clones, not every one. The repertoire holds roughly 69,000 clones, with more than 95% as singletons. CDR1 is SNHLY and CDR2 is FYNNEI in the germline V gene. This CDR3 has 16 residues. The V gene end was trimmed by 4 bases and the J gene end by 0 bases; junction bases not matched to a gene: 4. Overall study results and limits: Tregs expanded with activated donor B cells seemed most donor-specific.

CD4+CD25+CD127- Tregs, CD4+CD25- non-Tregs, CD4 and CD8 cells were sorted. In this sample, this clone turned up once. Its specificity is not known. The sequencing here drew on Tregs from blood, taken before the transplant. The source of this sequence is a human donor who received a combined kidney and bone marrow transplant. The V call is TRBV2, the J call TRBJ2-1, with 9 bases fitting TRBD2. The CDR3 DNA follows: TGTGCCAGCAGTGGTCCTAGCGGGGACTCCTACAATGAGCAGTTCTTC. This encodes CASSGPSGDSYNEQFF. Variable domain in full (rest from reference TRBV2 and TRBJ2-1): EPEVTQTPSHQVTQMGQEVILRCVPISNHLYFYWYRQILGQKVEFLVSFYNNEISEKSEIFDDQFSVERPDGSNFTLKIRSTKLEDSAMYFCASSGPSGDSYNEQFFGPGTRLTVL.